Following are 10 T cell receptor beta chains from one sample sequenced in a study of immune cell composition in non-small cell lung cancer (TCRdb year 2017). Library preparation was by the immunoSEQ multiplex PCR assay. The table comes from immuneACCESS by way of TCRdb, which keeps in-frame sequences with V and J called. Part of the clones is missing from these tables; in studies checked, under half for an unresolved V gene and the rest for unknown reasons. Here the sample has about 5,000 clones; about 83% occur a single time. Roughly 12% of the sample belongs to the ten largest clones. Material for sequencing was lung tumor tissue. The receptor set was obtained from a human donor with non-small cell lung cancer.

Regarding this clone: This sample also contains other DNA sequences that code for the same CDR3. The V and J genes are TRBV19 and TRBJ1-2; 10 nucleotides align to TRBD1. J was trimmed by 8 bases and V by 7 bases; bases with no gene match: 13. Germline lookup yields CDR1 LNHDA and CDR2 SQIVND (reference sequence). This CDR3 is 15 amino acids long. Written as DNA, the CDR3 is TGTGCCAGTACTGGCCCGGGACAGGGGACGGGAGGCTACACCTTC. Amino acid sequence: CASTGPGQGTGGYTF.

The V and J genes are TRBV12-5 and TRBJ1-2; D gene unclear. Germline V gene data show CDR1 as LGHNT and CDR2 as FRNRAP. The V gene lost 6 bases and the J gene lost 2 bases, with 28 bases spanning the gap. CDR3 length: 19 residues. DNA of the CDR3: TGTGCTAGTGGCTTTTCGGGCAGTACCTCAAGAATTTTGAACTATGGCTACACCTTC. Translating it yields CASGFSGSTSRILNYGYTF.

The chain uses TRBV21-1 and TRBJ2-7; the table calls TRBD1, which could not be checked here. TRBV21-1 is tagged as a pseudogene. The CDR3 runs to 12 residues. The CDR3: CASISIPPGRYF. CDR3 nucleotide sequence: TGTGCCAGCATCTCGATCCCACCTGGGCGGTACTTC.

The V call is TRBV6-1, the J call TRBJ2-7; 8 bases align to TRBD1. The CDR3 has 15 amino acids. Germline trimming cut 7 bases from V and 3 bases from J; bases unmatched to any gene: 11. Germline-derived CDR1 and CDR2 are MNHNS and SASEGT. The CDR3 bases are TGTGCCAGCAATTCCCCCGGACAGGGATACTACGAGCAGTACTTC. Amino acids: CASNSPGQGYYEQYF.

The V and J genes are TRBV5-1 and TRBJ2-6, with D hard to call. Looked up from germline, CDR1 is SGHRS and CDR2 is YFSETQ. Trimming left V 4 bases short and J 4 bases short, with 9 bases between. CDR3 length: 14 amino acids. This chain's CDR3 is CASSPPVGANVLTF. CDR3 nucleotides: TGCGCCAGCAGCCCCCCCGTCGGGGCCAACGTCCTGACTTTC.

This rearrangement joins TRBV11-2 to TRBJ2-1; 10 bases match TRBD1. This CDR3 has 13 residues. The germline gives CDR1 SGHAT, CDR2 FQNNGV. With 3 bases clipped from V and 8 bases from J, the junction kept 1 base outside the gene matches. The CDR3 region is CASSLDRGDEQFF. CDR3 in DNA: TGTGCCAGCAGCTTGGACAGGGGGGATGAGCAGTTCTTC.

V gene TRBV9 combines with J gene TRBJ1-5; tentative D call: TRBD1 (6 bases). This CDR3 has 15 amino acids. Germline values: CDR1 SGDLS, CDR2 YYNGEE. The V end lost 0 bases, the J end lost 3 bases, and 10 bases lay between the germline ends. The CDR3 coding sequence is TGTGCCAGCAGCGTAGAGGGGGACCCCAATCAGCCCCAGCATTTT. Protein product: CASSVEGDPNQPQHF.

The J gene is TRBJ1-1, the V gene TRBV29-1; a possible D gene is TRBD1 (5 bases). Looked up from germline, CDR1 is SQVTM and CDR2 is ANQGSEA. With 7 bases removed from V and 1 base from J, the gap between germline ends came to 13 bases. The CDR3 covers 13 residues. CDR3 loop: CSAFDSKNTEAFF. The CDR3 coding sequence is TGCAGCGCCTTTGACAGTAAGAACACTGAAGCTTTCTTT. Full variable domain (outside the CDR3, taken from reference TRBV29-1 and TRBJ1-1): SAVISQKPSRDICQRGTSLTIQCQVDSQVTMMFWYRQQPGQSLTLIATANQGSEATYESGFVIDKFPISRPNLTFSTLTVSNMSPEDSSIYLCSAFDSKNTEAFFGQGTRLTVV.

The CDR3 nucleotides are TGTGCCAGGCACCGTGAGGGGGTTTGTGAGCAGTACTTC. As protein: CARHREGVCEQYF. The rearrangement uses TRBV27 and TRBJ2-7; the D gene is possibly TRBD1 (6 bases). Germline V gene data show CDR1 as MNHEY and CDR2 as SMNVEV (reference sequence). Deletions cut 9 bases from V and 7 bases from J, with 19 bases between. This CDR3 contains 13 residues.

V usage is TRBV7-9 and J usage is TRBJ2-3, with D perhaps being TRBD1 or TRBD2 (5 bases each). This CDR3 has 16 amino acids. V lost 2 bases, J lost 1 base, and 13 bases lay in between. Looked up from germline, CDR1 is SEHNR and CDR2 is FQNEAQ (reference sequence). CDR3 nucleotides: TGTGCCAGCAGCTTATCCCGGGACGGCGGCACAGATACGCAGTATTTT. Translated: CASSLSRDGGTDTQYF.